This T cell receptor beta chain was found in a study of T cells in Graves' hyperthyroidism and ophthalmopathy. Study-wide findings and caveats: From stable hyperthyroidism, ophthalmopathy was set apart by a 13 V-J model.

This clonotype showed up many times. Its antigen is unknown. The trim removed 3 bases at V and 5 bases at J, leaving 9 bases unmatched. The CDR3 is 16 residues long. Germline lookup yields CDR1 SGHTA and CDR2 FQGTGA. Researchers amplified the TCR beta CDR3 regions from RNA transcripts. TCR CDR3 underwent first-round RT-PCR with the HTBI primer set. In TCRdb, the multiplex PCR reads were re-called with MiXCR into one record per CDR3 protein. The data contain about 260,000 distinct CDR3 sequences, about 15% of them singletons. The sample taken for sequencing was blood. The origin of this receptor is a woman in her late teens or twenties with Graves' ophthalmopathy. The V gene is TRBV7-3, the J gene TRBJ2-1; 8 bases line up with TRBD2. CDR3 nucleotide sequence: TGTGCCAGCAGCTTGTCGGGACTAGATTATCACAATGAGCAGTTCTTC. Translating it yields CASSLSGLDYHNEQFF.